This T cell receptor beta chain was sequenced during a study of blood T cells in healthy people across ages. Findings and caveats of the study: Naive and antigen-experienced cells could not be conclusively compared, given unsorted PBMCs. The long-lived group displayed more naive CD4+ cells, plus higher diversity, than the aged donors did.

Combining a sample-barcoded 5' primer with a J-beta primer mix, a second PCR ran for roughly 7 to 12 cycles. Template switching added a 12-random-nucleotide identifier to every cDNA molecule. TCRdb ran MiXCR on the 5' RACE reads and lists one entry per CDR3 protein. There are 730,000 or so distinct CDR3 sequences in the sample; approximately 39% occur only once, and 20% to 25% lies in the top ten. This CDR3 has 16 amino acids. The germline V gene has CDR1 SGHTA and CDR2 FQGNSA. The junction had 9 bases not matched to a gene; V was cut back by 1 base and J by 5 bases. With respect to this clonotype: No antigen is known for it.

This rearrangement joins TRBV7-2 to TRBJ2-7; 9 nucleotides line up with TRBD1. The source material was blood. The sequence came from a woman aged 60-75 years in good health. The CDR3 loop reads CASSLVGGTGNDEQYF. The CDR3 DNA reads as TGTGCCAGCAGCTTAGTAGGGGGGACAGGGAACGACGAGCAGTACTTC.